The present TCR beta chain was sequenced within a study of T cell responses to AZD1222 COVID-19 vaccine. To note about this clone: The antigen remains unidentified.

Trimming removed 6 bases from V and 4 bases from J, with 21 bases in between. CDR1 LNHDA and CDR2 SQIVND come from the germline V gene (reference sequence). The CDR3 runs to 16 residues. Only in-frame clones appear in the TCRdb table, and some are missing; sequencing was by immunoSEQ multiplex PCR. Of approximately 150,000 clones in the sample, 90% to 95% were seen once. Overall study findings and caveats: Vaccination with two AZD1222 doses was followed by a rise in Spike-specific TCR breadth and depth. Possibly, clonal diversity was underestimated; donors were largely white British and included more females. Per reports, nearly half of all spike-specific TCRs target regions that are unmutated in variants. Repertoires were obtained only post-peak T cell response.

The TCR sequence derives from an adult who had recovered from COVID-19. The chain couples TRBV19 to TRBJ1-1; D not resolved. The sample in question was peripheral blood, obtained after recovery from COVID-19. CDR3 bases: TGTGCCAGTAGAAAGCTCCGGGCCCCCCACTCCACTGAAGCTTTCTTT. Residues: CASRKLRAPHSTEAFF.